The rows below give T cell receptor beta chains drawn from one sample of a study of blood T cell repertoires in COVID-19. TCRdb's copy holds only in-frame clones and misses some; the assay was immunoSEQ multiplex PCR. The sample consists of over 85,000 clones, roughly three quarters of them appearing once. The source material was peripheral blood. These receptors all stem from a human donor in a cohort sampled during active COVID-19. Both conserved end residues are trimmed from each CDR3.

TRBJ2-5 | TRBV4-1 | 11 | ASSPGYQETQY
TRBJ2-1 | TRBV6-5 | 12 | ASRNSGSGNEQF
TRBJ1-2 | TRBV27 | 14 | ASSLVGQGAYYGYT
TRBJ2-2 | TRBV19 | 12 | ASRDSSNTGELF
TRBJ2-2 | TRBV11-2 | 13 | ASSLIPGLVGELF
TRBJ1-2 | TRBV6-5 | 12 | ASSPGQGTYGYT
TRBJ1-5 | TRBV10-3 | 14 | AISVGTGSSNQPQH
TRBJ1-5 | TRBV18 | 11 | ASSLRGNQPQH
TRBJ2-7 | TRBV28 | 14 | ASSPPIAASSYEQY
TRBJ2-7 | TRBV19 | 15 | ASSIGRLAGPSYEQY
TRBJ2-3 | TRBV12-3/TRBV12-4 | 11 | ASRRTGGDTQY
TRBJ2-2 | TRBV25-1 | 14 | ASSDLTGVYTGELF
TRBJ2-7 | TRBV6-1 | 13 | ASSDRLAGVYEQY